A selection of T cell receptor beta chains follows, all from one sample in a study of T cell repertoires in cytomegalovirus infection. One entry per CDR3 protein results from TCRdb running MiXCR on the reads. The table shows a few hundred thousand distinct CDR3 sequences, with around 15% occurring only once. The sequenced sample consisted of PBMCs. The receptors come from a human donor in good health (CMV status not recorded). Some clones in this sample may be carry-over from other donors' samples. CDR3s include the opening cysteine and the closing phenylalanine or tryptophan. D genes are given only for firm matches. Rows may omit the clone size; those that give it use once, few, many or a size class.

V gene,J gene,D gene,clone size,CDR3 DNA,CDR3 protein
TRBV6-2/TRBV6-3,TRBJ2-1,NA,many,TGTGCCAGCAGTTACTCGGCTACCCCGGAGCAGTTCTTC,CASSYSATPEQFF
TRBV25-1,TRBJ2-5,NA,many,TGTGCCAGCAGTGAATCCAGTCCAGGGACGCAAGAGACCCAGTACTTC,CASSESSPGTQETQYF
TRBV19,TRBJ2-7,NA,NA,TGTGCCAGTAGTACCACGGGAACCTACGAGCAGTACTTC,CASSTTGTYEQYF
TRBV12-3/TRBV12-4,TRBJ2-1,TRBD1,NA,TGTGCCAGCGAAAAGACAGGGGGCCATTACAATGAGCAGTTCTTC,CASEKTGGHYNEQFF
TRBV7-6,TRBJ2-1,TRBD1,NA,TGTGCCAGCAGCAAGGACAGGGACCGAAATGAGCAGTTCTTC,CASSKDRDRNEQFF
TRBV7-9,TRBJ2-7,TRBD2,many,TGTGCCAGCAGCTTAGACGGGGGGGGGTTCTACGAGCAGTACTTC,CASSLDGGGFYEQYF
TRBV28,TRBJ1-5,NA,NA,TGTGCCAGCAGTTTACGAATTGGACAGACACGTAATCAGCCCCAGCATTTT,CASSLRIGQTRNQPQHF
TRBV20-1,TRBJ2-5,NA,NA,TGCAGTGCTAGAGACCCCTGGCAACAAGAGACCCAGTACTTC,CSARDPWQQETQYF
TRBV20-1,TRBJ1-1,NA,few,TGCAGTGCCAGGGTGGCGGAGAACACTGAAGCTTTCTTT,CSARVAENTEAFF
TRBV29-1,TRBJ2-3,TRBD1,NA,TGCAGCGTTGAAAGGGACAGGGGGCGCACAGATACGCAGTATTTT,CSVERDRGRTDTQYF
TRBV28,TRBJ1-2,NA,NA,TGTGCCAGCAGCCACGAAGGATATGGCTACACCTTC,CASSHEGYGYTF
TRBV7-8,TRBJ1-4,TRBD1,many,TGTGCCAGCAGCTTAGCCGCGCTGAGACAGGGAGGAGGTGAAAAACTGTTTTTT,CASSLAALRQGGGEKLFF
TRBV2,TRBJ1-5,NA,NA,TGTGCCAGCAGTGACGAAATAGGGCAGCCCCAGCATTTT,CASSDEIGQPQHF
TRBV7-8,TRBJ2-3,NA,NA,TGTGCCAGCAGCCAACGGGACCGCGGTACGCAGTATTTT,CASSQRDRGTQYF
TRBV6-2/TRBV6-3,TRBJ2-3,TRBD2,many,TGTGCCAGCGGCCTTGCGGGGGGCCCAGATACGCAGTATTTT,CASGLAGGPDTQYF
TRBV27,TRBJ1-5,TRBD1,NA,TGTGCCAGCAGTTTAAGGACAGGCGGGGATCAGCCCCAGCATTTT,CASSLRTGGDQPQHF
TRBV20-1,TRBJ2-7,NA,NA,TGCAGTGCTAGAGACGGGGCCTACGAGCAGTACTTC,CSARDGAYEQYF
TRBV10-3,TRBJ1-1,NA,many,TGTGCCATCAGTCAACTGAACACTGAAGCTTTCTTT,CAISQLNTEAFF
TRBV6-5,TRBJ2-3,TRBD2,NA,TGTGCCAGCAGGGAGCGGGGGACGCAGTATTTT,CASRERGTQYF
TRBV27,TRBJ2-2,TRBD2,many,TGTGCCAGCAGTCCCAGTGTTCAAGCGGGAGTAACCGGGGAGCTGTTTTTT,CASSPSVQAGVTGELFF
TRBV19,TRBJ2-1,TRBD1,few,TGTGCCAGTAGTACTCGACGGACAGGGGGGGTGGATGAGCAGTTCTTC,CASSTRRTGGVDEQFF
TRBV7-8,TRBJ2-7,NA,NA,TGTGCCAGCACCGAAGGGGCCGGGACAACTTACGAGCAGTACTTC,CASTEGAGTTYEQYF
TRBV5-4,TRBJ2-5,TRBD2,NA,TGTGCCAGCAGCTGGCGGGAGACGGAGACCCAGTACTTC,CASSWRETETQYF
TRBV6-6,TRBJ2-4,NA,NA,TGTGCCAGCAGTTACTCGAGGGGCAGGGTGGAGCTAGCCAAAAACATTCAGTACTTC,CASSYSRGRVELAKNIQYF
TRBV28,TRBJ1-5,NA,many,TGTGCCAGCAGTAACAGGGTCGGAATGGGGAATCAGCCCCAGCATTTT,CASSNRVGMGNQPQHF
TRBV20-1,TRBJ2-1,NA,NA,TGCAGTGCTAGACGTACGAGTGTAGCGGACAATGAGCAGTTCTTC,CSARRTSVADNEQFF
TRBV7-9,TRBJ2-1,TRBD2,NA,TGTGCCAGCAGTCTTAGCGGGGGCCACCGCTACAATGAGCAGTTCTTC,CASSLSGGHRYNEQFF
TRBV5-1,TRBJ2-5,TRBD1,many,TGCGCCAGCAGCGGCGGCACAGGGGGTTACCAAGAGACCCAGTACTTC,CASSGGTGGYQETQYF
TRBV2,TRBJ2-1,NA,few,TGTGCCAGCAGCGGAAGTGCAGGGCCTGTGGAGCAGTTCTTC,CASSGSAGPVEQFF
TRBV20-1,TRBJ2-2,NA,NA,TGCAGTGCTAGAGATATCAAGATTTCAGTCGGGGAGCTGTTTTTT,CSARDIKISVGELFF
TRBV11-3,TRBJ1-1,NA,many,TGTGCCAGCAGCTTGAGCGCGGGACATAAGAACACTGAAGCTTTCTTT,CASSLSAGHKNTEAFF
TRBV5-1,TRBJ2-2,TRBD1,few,TGCGCCAGCAGCCGGACAGGGGAAGGCGGGGAGCTGTTTTTT,CASSRTGEGGELFF
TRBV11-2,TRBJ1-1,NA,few,TGTGCCAGCAGCCACCCCCGGGGAGGGCTATGGGGGAACACTGAAGCTTTCTTT,CASSHPRGGLWGNTEAFF
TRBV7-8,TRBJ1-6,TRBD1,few,TGTGCCAGCAGCTCGGGCAGGGGGCAGGGTTCACCCCTCCACTTT,CASSSGRGQGSPLHF
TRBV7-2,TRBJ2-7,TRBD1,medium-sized,TGTGCCAGCAGCTTTGTAACAGGGGGCGGACACGAGCAGTACTTC,CASSFVTGGGHEQYF
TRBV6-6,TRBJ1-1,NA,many,TGTGCCAGCAGATTGAGATTGGGGAACACTGAAGCTTTCTTT,CASRLRLGNTEAFF
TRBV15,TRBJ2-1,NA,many,TGTGCCACCAGCAGAGATCAGGGCATGCGATCTGGTGAGCAGTTCTTC,CATSRDQGMRSGEQFF
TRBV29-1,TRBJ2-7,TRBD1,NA,TGCAGCGTTGCCAAGACAGGGGCCTACGAGCAGTACTTC,CSVAKTGAYEQYF
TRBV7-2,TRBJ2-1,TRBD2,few,TGTGCCAGCAGCTCCAGCGGGAGACGGAATGAGCAGTTCTTC,CASSSSGRRNEQFF
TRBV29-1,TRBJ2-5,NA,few,TGCAGCGTTGAGTATGTACGACGGCTCGGAGGAGCCCAGTACTTC,CSVEYVRRLGGAQYF
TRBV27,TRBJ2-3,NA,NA,TGTGCCAGCAGGAGGTATCTAGTGGATTCGGATACGCAGTATTTT,CASRRYLVDSDTQYF
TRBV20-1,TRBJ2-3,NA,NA,TGCAGTGCTAGAAAGCGACTAAGCACAGATACGCAGTATTTT,CSARKRLSTDTQYF